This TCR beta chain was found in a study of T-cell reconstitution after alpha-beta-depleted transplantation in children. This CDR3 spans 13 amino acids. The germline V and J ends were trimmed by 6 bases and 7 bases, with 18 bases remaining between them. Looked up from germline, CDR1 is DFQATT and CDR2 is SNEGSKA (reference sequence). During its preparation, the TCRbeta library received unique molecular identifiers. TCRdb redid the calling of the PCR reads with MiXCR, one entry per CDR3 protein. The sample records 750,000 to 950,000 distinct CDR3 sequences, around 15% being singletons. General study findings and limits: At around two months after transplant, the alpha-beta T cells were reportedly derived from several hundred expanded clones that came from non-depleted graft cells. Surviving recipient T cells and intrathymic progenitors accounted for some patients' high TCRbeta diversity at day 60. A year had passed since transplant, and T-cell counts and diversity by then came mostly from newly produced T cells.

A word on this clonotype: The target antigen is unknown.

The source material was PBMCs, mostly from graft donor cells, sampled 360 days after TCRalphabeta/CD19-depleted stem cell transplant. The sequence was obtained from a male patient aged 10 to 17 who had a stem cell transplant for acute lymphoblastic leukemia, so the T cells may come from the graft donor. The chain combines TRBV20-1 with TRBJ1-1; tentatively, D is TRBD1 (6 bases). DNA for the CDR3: TGCAGTGCGACCCGGACAGACAAACTTGAAGCTTTCTTT. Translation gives CSATRTDKLEAFF.